A selection of T cell receptor beta chains follows, all from one sample in a study of immune evolution from preneoplasia to lung adenocarcinoma. Repertoires were generated with immunoSEQ multiplex PCR, while TCRdb's copy carries only in-frame clones and drops some. Among over 3,500 clones listed, about 85% were seen once. Sequencing input: FFPE minimally invasive lung adenocarcinoma tissue. The receptors were sampled from a donor at least 70 years old with lung adenocarcinoma. CDR3s leave out the opening cysteine and the closing phenylalanine or tryptophan. The order of the fields is J gene, V gene, CDR3 protein.

>TRBJ2-7|TRBV9
ASSPGPGKEGYEQY
>TRBJ2-7|TRBV11-2
ASSLTSPSSYEQY
>TRBJ2-3|TRBV7-9
ASSDVATTDTQY
>TRBJ1-2|TRBV29-1
SAEGIVGYT
>TRBJ2-7|TRBV11-2
ASSPQTDGYEQY
>TRBJ2-5|TRBV5-6
ASSLRRLGGETQY
>TRBJ2-3|TRBV5-1
ASSLAGTDTQY
>TRBJ2-7|TRBV11-2
ASTQGLDYEQY
>TRBJ1-1|TRBV5-6
ASTLGGARGEAF
>TRBJ2-1|TRBV30
AWSARVRDEQF
>TRBJ1-2|TRBV6-5
ASSEGQFSGYT
>TRBJ2-6|TRBV4-3
ASSQDQGSGANVLT
>TRBJ2-1|TRBV30
AWDREGYNEQF
>TRBJ1-2|TRBV7-9
ASSQTAEGGYT
>TRBJ2-3|TRBV5-4
ASSLGGQGTDTQY
>TRBJ2-1|TRBV9
ASSVGGGSYEQF
>TRBJ1-4|TRBV18
ASSPGQGEKLF
>TRBJ1-3|TRBV13
ASSTSGGNTIY
>TRBJ2-2|TRBV7-9
ASSLWRDLNTGELF
>TRBJ2-2|TRBV27
ASSLMGAGELF
>TRBJ1-1|TRBV4-1
ASSQASGTGGTEAF
>TRBJ2-2|TRBV11-3
ASAPTASDTGELF
>TRBJ2-2|TRBV5-6
ASSLGWALTGELF
>TRBJ1-5|TRBV28
ARSREDQPQH
>TRBJ2-5|TRBV27
ASHALSGRATKTQY
>TRBJ2-2|TRBV11-2
ASSLVGGRDTGELF
>TRBJ2-1|TRBV21-1
ASSPRQGIPYNEQF
>TRBJ1-1|TRBV9
ASSATDWNTEAF
>TRBJ2-3|TRBV2
ASSPTLAGSTDTQY
>TRBJ1-1|TRBV7-2
ASSFEGNTEAF
>TRBJ2-1|TRBV27
ASSLASGARNEQF
>TRBJ2-1|TRBV6-6
ASSPTSGSVNEQF
>TRBJ2-5|TRBV5-1
ASSLAAPTGGSGQETQY
>TRBJ2-2|TRBV5-1
ASSLWGDSPGTGELF